This entry lists 14 T cell receptor beta chains sequenced from one sample in a study of T cell responses to AZD1222 COVID-19 vaccine. TCRdb keeps only in-frame clones here, not all; method: immunoSEQ multiplex PCR. The sample yields around 130,000 clones, more than 70% seen once. The starting material was peripheral blood, obtained on day 0 of AZD1222 vaccination. The receptor source for this set is an adult in good health.

The chain links TRBV3-1 (or the pseudogene TRBV3-2) to TRBJ2-5; D is possibly TRBD1 (5 bases). Deletions cut 4 bases from V and 4 bases from J, with 19 bases between. The CDR3 totals 16 residues. Germline CDR1 reads LGHDT; CDR2 reads YNNKEL (reference sequence). In DNA, the CDR3 is TGTGCCAGCAGCCCTCCTCCCAGGGTAGAGGTAGAGACCCAGTACTTC. This gives the protein CASSPPPRVEVETQYF.

Comment on this clone: One junction end does not reproduce the germline sequence, and a read error may be involved. The rearrangement joins TRBV19 to TRBJ2-3; tentative D call: TRBD2 (6 bases). Germline loops: CDR1 LNHDA, CDR2 SQIVND (reference sequence). The CDR3 totals 15 residues. This CDR3 is CASSTSSTSTDTQYF. In DNA, the CDR3 is TGTGCCAGTAGTACTTCTAGCACTAGCACAGATACACAGTATTTT.

The genes are TRBV5-4 and TRBJ1-4; tentatively, D is TRBD1 (5 bases). The germline gives CDR1 SGHNT, CDR2 YYREEE (reference sequence). Trimming stripped 7 bases from V and 10 bases from J, with 11 bases between. The CDR3 loop spans 11 amino acids. CDR3 in amino acids: CASGDGGKLFF. The CDR3 coding sequence is TGTGCCAGCGGGGACGGAGGAAAACTGTTTTTT.

The V call is TRBV20-1, the J call TRBJ2-7; 8 bases line up with TRBD2. Germline V gene data show CDR1 as DFQATT and CDR2 as SNEGSKA (reference sequence). V lost 3 bases and J lost 2; bases outside the gene matches: 9. The CDR3 covers 15 residues. The CDR3 region is CSASKRAGGPYEQYF. Written as DNA, the CDR3 is TGCAGTGCTAGTAAAAGGGCGGGGGGACCCTACGAGCAGTACTTC.

The CDR3 DNA sequence: TGTGCCAGCAGCTCTAATACAGGGGGCTCGAACTATGGCTACACCTTC. Its protein is CASSSNTGGSNYGYTF. This chain joins TRBV7-9 and TRBJ1-2; 9 nucleotides match TRBD1. The CDR3 sequence is 16 residues long. Trimming took 4 bases from V and 2 from J; bases not matched to a gene: 8. Germline CDR1 SEHNR, CDR2 FQNEAQ (reference sequence). The variable domain in full, completed from reference TRBV7-9 and TRBJ1-2, reads DTGVSQNPRHKITKRGQNVTFRCDPISEHNRLYWYRQTLGQGPEFLTYFQNEAQLEKSRLLSDRFSAERPKGSFSTLEIQRTEQGDSAMYLCASSSNTGGSNYGYTFGSGTRLTVV.

The CDR3 bases are TGTGCCAGCAGCCAAGATCCCCTGGGACAGGGTCGGTACGAGCAGTACTTC. Translation: CASSQDPLGQGRYEQYF. This chain connects TRBV14 to TRBJ2-7; 9 nucleotides match TRBD1. The junction had 10 bases not matched to a gene; V was cut back by 0 bases and J by 4 bases. There are 17 residues in the CDR3. Germline V gene lookup returns CDR1 SGHDN and CDR2 FVKESK.

The gene calls are TRBV6-1 and TRBJ2-6; TRBD1 matches 10 bases. V dropped 4 bases and J dropped 1; count of bases not matched to a gene: 7. CDR1 MNHNS and CDR2 SASEGT come from the germline V gene. The CDR3 length is 18 residues. CDR3 DNA: TGTGCCAGCAGTGGGCCCCCGGGACAGGGGTCTGGGGCCAACGTCCTGACTTTC. Amino acids: CASSGPPGQGSGANVLTF.

The chain combines TRBV19 with TRBJ1-2; D may be TRBD1 (6 bases). Germline V gene sequence: CDR1 LNHDA, CDR2 SQIVND (reference sequence). The CDR3 is made up of 15 amino acids. V lost 0 bases and J 8 bases, leaving 16 bases between the germline ends. Here the CDR3 DNA reads TGTGCCAGTAGTATAGACGGCGCGGGGGCGAGGGGCTACACCTTC. Amino acids: CASSIDGAGARGYTF.

V usage is TRBV28 and J usage is TRBJ1-1; D is possibly TRBD1 (6 bases). Trimming cost V 6 bases and J 0 bases, with 11 bases left between them. CDR1 and CDR2 from the germline V gene are MDHEN and SYDVKM. The CDR3 consists of 14 residues. The CDR3 here is CASSRTDLNTEAFF. The CDR3 nucleotides are TGTGCCAGCAGCCGGACAGACCTGAACACTGAAGCTTTCTTT.

The V gene is TRBV24-1, the J gene TRBJ1-3; the D gene is possibly TRBD1 (6 bases). The V end was cut by 4 bases, the J end by 0 bases, with 15 bases between. Germline CDR1 is KGHDR and CDR2 is SFDVKD. The CDR3 runs to 17 residues. CDR3 sequence (DNA): TGTGCCACCAGTGACCCCAAGGACAGAAGCTCTGGAAACACCATATATTTT. Its translation: CATSDPKDRSSGNTIYF.

This chain links TRBV5-4 with TRBJ2-2, with 11 bases identical to TRBD1. The V and J ends lost 5 bases and 7 bases, in that order; junction bases with no gene match: 7. Germline-derived CDR1 and CDR2 are SGHNT and YYREEE (reference sequence). The CDR3 totals 15 residues. The CDR3 loop reads CASRLGQGAVGELFF. DNA for the CDR3: TGTGCCAGCAGACTCGGACAGGGGGCCGTCGGGGAGCTGTTTTTT.

This clone is deemed medium-sized. Here the CDR3 reads CASSFLGGSTLYNEQFF. In DNA, the CDR3 is TGTGCCAGCAGTTTTCTGGGCGGGAGTACTCTCTACAATGAGCAGTTCTTC. The V call is TRBV28, the J call TRBJ2-1; 7 bases are shared with TRBD2. Germline CDR1 and CDR2: MDHEN and SYDVKM. CDR3 size: 17 residues. Trimming took 3 bases from V and 3 from J; bases not matched to a gene: 11.

CDR3 region: CASSLGWGSGNTIYF. For the CDR3, the DNA is TGTGCCAGCAGTCTTGGATGGGGATCTGGAAACACCATATATTTT. This chain uses TRBV2 with TRBJ1-3, with D uncertain. Germline values: CDR1 SNHLY, CDR2 FYNNEI. V dropped 5 bases and J dropped 1 base, with 12 bases sitting between them. The CDR3 has 15 amino acids.

CDR3 DNA sequence: TGTGCCAGCACCATAGCCGGGGGAACCTACGAGCAGTACTTC. This sequence encodes CASTIAGGTYEQYF. The chain carries TRBV6-5 and TRBJ2-7, with TRBD2 as a possible D gene (6 bases). The CDR3 is 14 amino acids. V gave up 7 bases and J gave up 2 bases, with 15 bases separating them. The germline CDR1 and CDR2 sequences are MNHEY and SVGAGI.